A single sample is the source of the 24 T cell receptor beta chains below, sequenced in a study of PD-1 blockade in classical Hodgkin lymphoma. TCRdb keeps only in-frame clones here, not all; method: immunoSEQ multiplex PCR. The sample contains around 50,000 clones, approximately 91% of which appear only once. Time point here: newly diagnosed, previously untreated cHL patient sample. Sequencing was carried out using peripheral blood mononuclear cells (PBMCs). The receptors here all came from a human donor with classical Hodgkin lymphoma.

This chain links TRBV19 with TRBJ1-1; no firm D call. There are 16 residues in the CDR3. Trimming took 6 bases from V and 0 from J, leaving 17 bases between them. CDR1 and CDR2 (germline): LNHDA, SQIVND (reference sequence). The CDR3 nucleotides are TGTGCCAGTAGCCGTAGGATAGCGGGGATGAACACTGAAGCTTTCTTT. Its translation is CASSRRIAGMNTEAFF.

The CDR3 sequence is CASSLAGANEKLFF. DNA of the CDR3: TGTGCCAGCAGCTTAGCAGGGGCTAATGAAAAACTGTTTTTT. The chain joins TRBV7-8 to TRBJ1-4, with D maybe TRBD1 (5 bases). In germline, CDR1 is SGHVS, CDR2 FQNEAQ. This CDR3 has 14 residues. V was cut by 0 bases and J by 3 bases, with 5 bases left in between.

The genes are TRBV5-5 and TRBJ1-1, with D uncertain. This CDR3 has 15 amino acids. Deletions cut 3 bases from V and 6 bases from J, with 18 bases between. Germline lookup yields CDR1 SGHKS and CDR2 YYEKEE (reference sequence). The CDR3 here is CASSWVPGESAEAFF. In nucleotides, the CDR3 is TGTGCCAGCAGCTGGGTTCCTGGCGAAAGTGCTGAAGCTTTCTTT.

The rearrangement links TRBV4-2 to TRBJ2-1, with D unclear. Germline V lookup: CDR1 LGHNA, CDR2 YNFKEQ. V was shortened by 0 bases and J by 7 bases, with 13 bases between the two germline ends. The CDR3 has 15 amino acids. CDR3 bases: TGTGCCAGCAGCCAAGAAACTCGCTCTAGGAATGAGCAGTTCTTC. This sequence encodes CASSQETRSRNEQFF.

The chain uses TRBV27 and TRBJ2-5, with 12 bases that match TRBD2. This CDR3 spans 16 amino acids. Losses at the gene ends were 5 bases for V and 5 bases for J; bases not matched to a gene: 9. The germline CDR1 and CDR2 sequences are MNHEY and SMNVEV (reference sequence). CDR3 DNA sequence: TGTGCCAGCAGTGTTCTAGCGGGAGGGCCGGGGGAGACCCAGTACTTC. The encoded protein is CASSVLAGGPGETQYF.

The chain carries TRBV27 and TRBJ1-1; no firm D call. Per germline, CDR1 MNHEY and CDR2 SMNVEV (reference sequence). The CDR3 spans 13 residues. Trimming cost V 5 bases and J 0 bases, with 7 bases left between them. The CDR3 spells CASSPSMNTEAFF. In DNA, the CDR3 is TGTGCCAGCAGTCCTTCGATGAACACTGAAGCTTTCTTT.

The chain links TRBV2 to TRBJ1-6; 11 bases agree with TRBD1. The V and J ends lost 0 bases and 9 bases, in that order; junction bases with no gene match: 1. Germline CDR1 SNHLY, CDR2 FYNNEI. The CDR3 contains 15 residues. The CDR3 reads CASSEAGTGGSPLHF. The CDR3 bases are TGTGCCAGCAGTGAAGCCGGGACAGGGGGTTCACCCCTCCACTTT.

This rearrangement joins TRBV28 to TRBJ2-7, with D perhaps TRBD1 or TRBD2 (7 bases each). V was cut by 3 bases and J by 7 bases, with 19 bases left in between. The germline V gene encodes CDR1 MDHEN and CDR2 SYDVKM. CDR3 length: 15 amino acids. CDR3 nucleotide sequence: TGTGCCAGCAGTTTGGGGAGGGGGCGAACCGGGGAGCAGTACGTC. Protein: CASSLGRGRTGEQYV.

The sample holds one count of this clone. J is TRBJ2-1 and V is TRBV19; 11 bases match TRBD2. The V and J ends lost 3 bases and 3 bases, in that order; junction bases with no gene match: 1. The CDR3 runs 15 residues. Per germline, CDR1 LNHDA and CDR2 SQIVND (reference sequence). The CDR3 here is CASSIGTSGYNEQFF. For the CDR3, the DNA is TGTGCCAGTAGTATTGGGACTAGCGGCTACAATGAGCAGTTCTTC.

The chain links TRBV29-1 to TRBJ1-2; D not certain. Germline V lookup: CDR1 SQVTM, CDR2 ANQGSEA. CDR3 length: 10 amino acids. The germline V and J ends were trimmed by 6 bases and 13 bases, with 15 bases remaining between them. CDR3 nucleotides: TGCAGCGTAACACCGGGAGGAGGCACCTTC. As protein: CSVTPGGGTF.

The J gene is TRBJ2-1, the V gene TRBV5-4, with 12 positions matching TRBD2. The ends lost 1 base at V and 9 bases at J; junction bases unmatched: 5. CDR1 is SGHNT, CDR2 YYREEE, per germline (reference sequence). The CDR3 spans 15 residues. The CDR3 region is CASSLRSSGRGEQFF. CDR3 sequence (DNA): TGTGCCAGCAGCTTGCGGTCTAGCGGGAGGGGTGAGCAGTTCTTC. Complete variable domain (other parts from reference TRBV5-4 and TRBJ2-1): ETGVTQSPTHLIKTRGQQVTLRCSSQSGHNTVSWYQQALGQGPQFIFQYYREEENGRGNFPPRFSGLQFPNYSSELNVNALELDDSALYLCASSLRSSGRGEQFFGPGTRLTVL.

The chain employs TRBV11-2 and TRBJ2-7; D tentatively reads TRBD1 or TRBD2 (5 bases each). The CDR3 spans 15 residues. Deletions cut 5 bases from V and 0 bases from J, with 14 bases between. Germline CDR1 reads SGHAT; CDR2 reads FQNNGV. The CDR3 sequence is CASSLGEGSSYEQYF. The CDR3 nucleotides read TGTGCCAGCAGCCTGGGTGAGGGGTCCTCCTACGAGCAGTACTTC.

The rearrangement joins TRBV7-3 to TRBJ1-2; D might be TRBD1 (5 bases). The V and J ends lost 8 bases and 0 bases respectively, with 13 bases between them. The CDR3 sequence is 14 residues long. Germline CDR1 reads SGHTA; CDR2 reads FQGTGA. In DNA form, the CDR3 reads TGTGCCAGCGGCGGGGGACGAACTAACTATGGCTACACCTTC. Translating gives CASGGGRTNYGYTF.

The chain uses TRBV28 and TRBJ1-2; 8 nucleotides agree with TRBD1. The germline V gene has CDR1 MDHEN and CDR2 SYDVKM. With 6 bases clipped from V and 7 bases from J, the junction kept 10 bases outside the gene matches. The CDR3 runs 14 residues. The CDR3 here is CASSLTGGEGGYTF. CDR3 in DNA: TGTGCCAGCAGCCTTACAGGGGGTGAGGGTGGCTACACCTTC.

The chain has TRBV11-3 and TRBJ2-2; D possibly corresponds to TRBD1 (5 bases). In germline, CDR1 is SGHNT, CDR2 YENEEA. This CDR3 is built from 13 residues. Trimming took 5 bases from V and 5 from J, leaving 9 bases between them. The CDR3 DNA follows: TGTGCCAGCAGCGGAAGGGGTACCGGGGAGCTGTTTTTT. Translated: CASSGRGTGELFF.

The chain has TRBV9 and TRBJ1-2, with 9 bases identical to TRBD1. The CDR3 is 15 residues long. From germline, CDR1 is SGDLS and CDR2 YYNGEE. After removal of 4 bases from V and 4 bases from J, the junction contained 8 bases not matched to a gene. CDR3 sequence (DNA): TGTGCCAGCAGCCCGATGCCGGGACAGGGCTATGGCTACACCTTC. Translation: CASSPMPGQGYGYTF.

CDR3 bases: TGTGCCAGCAGCCCAACCACAGGGCCGTACGAGCAGTACGTC. Translation: CASSPTTGPYEQYV. The rearrangement links TRBV11-2 to TRBJ2-7; a possible D gene is TRBD1 (6 bases). In germline, CDR1 is SGHAT, CDR2 FQNNGV. Trimming took off 5 bases at V and 4 bases at J, with 15 bases between the two ends. The CDR3 consists of 14 residues.

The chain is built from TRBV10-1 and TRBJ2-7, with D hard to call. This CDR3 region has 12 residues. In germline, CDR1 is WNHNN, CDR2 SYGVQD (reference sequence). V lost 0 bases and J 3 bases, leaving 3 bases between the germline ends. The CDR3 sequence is CASSESGYEQYF. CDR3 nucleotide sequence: TGCGCCAGCAGTGAGTCGGGCTACGAGCAGTACTTC.

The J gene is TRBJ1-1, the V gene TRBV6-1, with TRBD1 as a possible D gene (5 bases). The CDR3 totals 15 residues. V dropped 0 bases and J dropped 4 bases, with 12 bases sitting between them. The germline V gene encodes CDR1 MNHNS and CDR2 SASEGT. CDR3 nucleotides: TGTGCCAGCAGTGAAGCCCGAGCGGGGGGCACTGAAGCTTTCTTT. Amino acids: CASSEARAGGTEAFF.

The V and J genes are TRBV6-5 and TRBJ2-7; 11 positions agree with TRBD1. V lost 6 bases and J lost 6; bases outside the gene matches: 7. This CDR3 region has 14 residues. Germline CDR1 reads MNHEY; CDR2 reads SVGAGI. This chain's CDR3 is CASSTDRGQGEQYF. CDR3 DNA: TGTGCCAGCAGCACGGACAGGGGGCAAGGCGAGCAGTACTTC.

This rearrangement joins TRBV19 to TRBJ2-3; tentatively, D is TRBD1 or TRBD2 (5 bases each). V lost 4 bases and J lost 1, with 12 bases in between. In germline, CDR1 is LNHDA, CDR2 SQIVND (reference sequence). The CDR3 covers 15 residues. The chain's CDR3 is CASSRGPGGTDTQYF. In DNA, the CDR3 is TGTGCCAGTAGTAGGGGACCCGGGGGCACAGATACGCAGTATTTT.

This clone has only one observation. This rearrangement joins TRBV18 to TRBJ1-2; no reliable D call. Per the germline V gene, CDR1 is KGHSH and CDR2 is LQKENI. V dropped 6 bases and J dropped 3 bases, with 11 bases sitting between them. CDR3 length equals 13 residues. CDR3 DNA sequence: TGTGCCAGCTCGACCGACCGCGACTATGGCTACACCTTC. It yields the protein CASSTDRDYGYTF.

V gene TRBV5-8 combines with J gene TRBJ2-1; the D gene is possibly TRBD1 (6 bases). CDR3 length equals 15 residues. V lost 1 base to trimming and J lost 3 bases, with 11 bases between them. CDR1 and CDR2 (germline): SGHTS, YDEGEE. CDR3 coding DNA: TGTGCCAGCAGCTTGTCGGTCAGGGGCTACAATGAGCAGTTCTTC. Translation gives CASSLSVRGYNEQFF.

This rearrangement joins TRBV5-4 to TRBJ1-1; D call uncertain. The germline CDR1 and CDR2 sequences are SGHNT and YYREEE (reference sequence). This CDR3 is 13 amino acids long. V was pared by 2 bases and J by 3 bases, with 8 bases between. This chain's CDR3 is CASSLDTYTEAFF. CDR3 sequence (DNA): TGTGCCAGCAGCTTAGATACGTACACTGAAGCTTTCTTT.